The 21 T cell receptor beta chains reported below all come from one sample, sequenced in a study of T cell repertoires in cytomegalovirus infection. TCRdb called the reads again in MiXCR, with one record for every CDR3 protein. The sample includes 300,000 to 400,000 distinct CDR3 sequences, 15% to 20% of them seen just once. Sequences were obtained from PBMCs. These receptors originate from a human donor in good health (CMV status not recorded). Some clones in this sample may be carry-over from other donors' samples.

This clonotype has just a few counts. This chain joins TRBV15 and TRBJ1-2; perhaps TRBD1 as D (5 bases). V gave up 5 bases and J gave up 4 bases, with 17 bases separating them. Germline values: CDR1 LNHNV, CDR2 YYDKDF (reference sequence). The CDR3 totals 15 residues. The CDR3 sequence is CATSERDPGGYGYTF. In nucleotides, the CDR3 is TGTGCCACCAGCGAACGGGACCCCGGTGGCTATGGCTACACCTTC.

The chain carries TRBV19 and TRBJ1-5, with D perhaps matching TRBD1 (6 bases). The CDR3 contains 14 residues. Trimming took 3 bases from V and 6 from J, leaving 12 bases between them. CDR1 is LNHDA and CDR2 is SQIVND in the germline V gene (reference sequence). The CDR3 DNA reads TGTGCCAGTAGTATGGCGGGACAAAGTCAGCCCCAGCATTTT. Amino acids: CASSMAGQSQPQHF.

V is TRBV11-2 and J is TRBJ2-7, with TRBD1 identical over 9 bases. V lost 5 bases, J lost 6 bases, and 11 bases stayed unmatched. The CDR3 spans 15 residues. CDR1 is SGHAT, CDR2 FQNNGV, per germline. This CDR3 reads CASSQASGQGREQYF. The CDR3, as DNA: TGTGCCAGCAGCCAAGCGTCGGGACAGGGTCGCGAGCAGTACTTC.

V and J are TRBV7-9 and TRBJ1-6; the D gene is possibly TRBD1 (5 bases). V was trimmed by 4 bases and J by 5 bases, leaving 15 bases between them. CDR3 length: 16 residues. From germline, CDR1 is SEHNR and CDR2 FQNEAQ (reference sequence). DNA of the CDR3: TGTGCCAGCAGCTCCCCCAAACAGGATAATAATTCACCCCTCCACTTT. The encoded protein is CASSSPKQDNNSPLHF.

This clonotype appeared a few times. DNA for the CDR3: TGTGCCAGTAGTATTGGAGCTTATTCACCCCTCCACTTT. Translating gives CASSIGAYSPLHF. V usage is TRBV19 and J usage is TRBJ1-6; D gene unclear. The germline gives CDR1 LNHDA, CDR2 SQIVND (reference sequence). This CDR3 is built from 13 residues. V lost 3 bases to trimming and J lost 8 bases, with 8 bases between them.

This clonotype was seen many times. The gene calls are TRBV20-1 and TRBJ2-1; D might be TRBD1 (5 bases). This CDR3 has 11 amino acids. Looked up from germline, CDR1 is DFQATT and CDR2 is SNEGSKA (reference sequence). V lost 7 bases to trimming and J lost 10 bases, with 14 bases between them. The CDR3 loop is CSVSGPREQFF. CDR3 DNA: TGCAGTGTCTCAGGGCCTAGAGAGCAGTTCTTC.

This rearrangement joins TRBV29-1 to TRBJ2-2; possibly TRBD1 or TRBD2 for D (5 bases each). The germline CDR1 and CDR2 sequences are SQVTM and ANQGSEA. The CDR3 consists of 13 residues. V lost 4 bases to trimming and J lost 7 bases, with 13 bases between them. In DNA, the CDR3 is TGCAGCGTTGCCGGGGCCCTCGGCGGGGAGCTGTTTTTT. Protein: CSVAGALGGELFF.

The V and J genes are TRBV20-1 and TRBJ1-1; D ambiguous. CDR1 and CDR2 (germline): DFQATT, SNEGSKA (reference sequence). This CDR3 is built from 14 residues. V lost 3 bases and J 1 base, leaving 12 bases between the germline ends. The CDR3 nucleotides read TGCAGTGCTAGTTGGGGTGGTGGGAACACTGAAGCTTTCTTT. Encoded protein: CSASWGGGNTEAFF.

This clonotype was recorded at least ten times. V is TRBV18 and J is TRBJ2-3; D may match TRBD1 or TRBD2 (6 bases each). The V end lost 6 bases, the J end lost 5 bases, and 18 bases lay between the germline ends. The CDR3 consists of 15 residues. CDR1 is KGHSH, CDR2 LQKENI, per germline. The CDR3 sequence: CASSEYRGQGDTQYF. CDR3 DNA: TGTGCCAGCTCCGAGTACCGGGGGCAAGGAGATACGCAGTATTTT.

In its sample, this clonotype was seen a few times. CDR3 nucleotides: TGTGCCAGCAGCGTTACTAGCGGGGCAGATACGCAGTATTTT. It specifies CASSVTSGADTQYF. The V gene is TRBV7-9, the J gene TRBJ2-3; 10 bases align to TRBD2. V lost 5 bases to trimming and J lost 4 bases; unmatched junction nucleotides: 3. Germline-derived CDR1 and CDR2 are SEHNR and FQNEAQ (reference sequence). The CDR3 length is 14 residues.

The sample holds many counts of this clonotype. The chain joins TRBV7-2 to TRBJ1-1, with 7 bases identical to TRBD1. This CDR3 comprises 15 residues. V shed 5 bases and J 0 bases; nucleotides not matched to a gene: 6. Germline CDR1 is SGHTA and CDR2 is FQGNSA. This chain's CDR3 is CASSATGDLNTEAFF. In nucleotides, the CDR3 is TGTGCCAGCAGCGCAACAGGGGATTTGAACACTGAAGCTTTCTTT.

This clonotype was observed a handful of times. The chain is built from TRBV7-2 and TRBJ2-5; D possibly corresponds to TRBD1 (6 bases). This CDR3 has 15 residues. The V gene lost 5 bases and the J gene lost 5 bases, with 18 bases spanning the gap. CDR1 and CDR2 (germline): SGHTA, FQGNSA. The CDR3 spells CASSPTRTEGETQYF. The CDR3, as DNA: TGTGCCAGCAGCCCAACTCGGACAGAAGGGGAGACCCAGTACTTC.

The chain is built from TRBV6-1 and TRBJ1-6; 10 bases fit TRBD1. The CDR3 sequence is 14 residues long. Germline V gene lookup returns CDR1 MNHNS and CDR2 SASEGT. The V segment lost 4 bases and the J segment 9 bases; nucleotides outside the gene matches: 3. The CDR3 bases are TGTGCCAGCAGTGGACAGGGGGCTGGTTCACCCCTCCACTTT. Translation: CASSGQGAGSPLHF.

Points on this clonotype: One base away lies a much larger clone, so this may be a sequencing read error. CDR3 protein: CAGSFSQRGVETQYF. As DNA, the CDR3 is TGTGCCGGCAGTTTTAGTCAGCGGGGGGTTGAGACCCAGTACTTC. The chain joins TRBV12-3 or TRBV12-4 to TRBJ2-5; TRBD2 matches at 9 bases. The CDR3 has 15 amino acids.

The genes are TRBV12-3 or TRBV12-4 and TRBJ1-1; D gene unclear. V shed 3 bases and J shed 11 bases, with 13 bases lying between them. The CDR3 runs 12 residues. CDR3 protein: CASSFRSGVAFF. In DNA form, the CDR3 reads TGTGCCAGCAGTTTCCGATCTGGTGTGGCTTTCTTT.

The V and J genes are TRBV19 and TRBJ2-4; the D gene is possibly TRBD2 (5 bases). The CDR3 covers 13 residues. The germline V gene encodes CDR1 LNHDA and CDR2 SQIVND (reference sequence). The CDR3 bases are TGTGCGGCGAGGGATTGGGCCAAAAACATTCAGTACTTC. Protein product: CAARDWAKNIQYF.

This clonotype occurred once. The genes are TRBV5-1 and TRBJ2-5, with D unresolved. This CDR3 comprises 13 residues. The germline V gene encodes CDR1 SGHRS and CDR2 YFSETQ. V shed 3 bases and J shed 4 bases, with 10 bases lying between them. The CDR3 sequence is CASSSVVRETQYF. CDR3 sequence (DNA): TGCGCCAGCAGCTCGGTGGTGCGAGAGACCCAGTACTTC.

This clonotype was detected ten times or more. This sequence joins TRBV19 and TRBJ1-5; D unresolved. CDR3 length equals 15 residues. Germline V gene sequence: CDR1 LNHDA, CDR2 SQIVND (reference sequence). Trimming cost V 0 bases and J 2 bases, with 8 bases left between them. CDR3 coding DNA: TGTGCCAGTAGTATAGACGGGTTGGGCAATCAGCCCCAGCATTTT. Translated: CASSIDGLGNQPQHF.

The gene calls are TRBV30 and TRBJ1-1; weak D call: TRBD1 (6 bases). The ends were cut back, 6 bases at V and 4 bases at J, with 15 bases in the middle. The germline gives CDR1 GTSNPN, CDR2 SVGIG (reference sequence). This CDR3 spans 13 amino acids. CDR3 DNA sequence: TGTGCCTGCAGCAGGGAGGGGGGCACTGAAGCTTTCTTT. Translating it yields CACSREGGTEAFF.

This chain connects TRBV20-1 to TRBJ2-5, with D perhaps TRBD1 (5 bases). Trimming removed 1 base at V and 5 bases at J, with 17 bases between. From germline, CDR1 is DFQATT and CDR2 SNEGSKA (reference sequence). The CDR3 is made up of 15 amino acids. The CDR3 loop is CSARVDTLAAETQYF. CDR3 DNA: TGCAGTGCTAGAGTGGACACTCTTGCAGCGGAGACCCAGTACTTC.

In its sample, this clonotype was seen many times. V and J are TRBV28 and TRBJ1-2; D gene ambiguous. The CDR3 contains 14 residues. Trimming stripped 2 bases from V and 5 bases from J, with 12 bases between. Germline CDR1 and CDR2: MDHEN and SYDVKM. The DNA for the CDR3 is TGTGCCAGCAGTTTAAGTGCTTCCTCGTATGGCTACACCTTC. It yields the protein CASSLSASSYGYTF.